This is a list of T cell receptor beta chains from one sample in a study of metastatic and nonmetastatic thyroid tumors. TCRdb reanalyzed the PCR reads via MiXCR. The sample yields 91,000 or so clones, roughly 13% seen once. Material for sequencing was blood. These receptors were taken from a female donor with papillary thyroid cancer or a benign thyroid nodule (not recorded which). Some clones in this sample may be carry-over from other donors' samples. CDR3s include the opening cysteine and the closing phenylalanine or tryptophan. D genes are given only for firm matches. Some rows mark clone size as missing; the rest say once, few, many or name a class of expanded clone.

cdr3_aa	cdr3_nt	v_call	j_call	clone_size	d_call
CAWMDTEAFF	TGTGCCTGGATGGACACTGAAGCTTTCTTT	TRBV30	TRBJ1-1	NA	NA
CASSGGSGRGTDTQYF	TGTGCCAGCAGCGGTGGTAGCGGGAGGGGGACAGATACGCAGTATTTT	TRBV4-2	TRBJ2-3	many	TRBD2
CASSLAGGQGYEQYF	TGTGCCAGCAGCTTGGCCGGTGGACAGGGTTACGAGCAGTACTTC	TRBV5-4	TRBJ2-7	NA	TRBD1
CASSLTTHEQYF	TGTGCCAGCAGTTTGACAACCCACGAGCAGTACTTC	TRBV12-3/TRBV12-4	TRBJ2-7	many	NA
CVSSFNRRTGELFF	TGTGTCAGCAGCTTCAACCGCCGGACCGGGGAGCTGTTTTTT	TRBV7-9	TRBJ2-2	NA	NA
CASSGGRLQVYEQYF	TGTGCCAGCAGTGGGGGACGGCTCCAAGTGTACGAGCAGTACTTC	TRBV6-1	TRBJ2-7	many	NA
CAISDRAGGETQYF	TGTGCCATCAGTGATCGAGCGGGAGGGGAGACCCAGTACTTC	TRBV10-3	TRBJ2-5	many	TRBD2
CASSPSTDSFETQYF	TGTGCTAGCAGCCCTTCTACAGACAGTTTTGAGACCCAGTACTTC	TRBV7-7	TRBJ2-5	NA	NA
CASVGLAGRTQYF	TGTGCCAGCGTGGGACTAGCGGGACGGACCCAGTACTTC	TRBV28	TRBJ2-5	many	TRBD2
CASRSSRADNEQFF	TGTGCCAGCAGAAGCTCACGCGCCGACAATGAGCAGTTCTTC	TRBV6-2/TRBV6-3	TRBJ2-1	many	NA
CASSNQGGSTDTQYF	TGTGCCAGTAGTAATCAGGGGGGGTCCACAGATACGCAGTATTTT	TRBV19	TRBJ2-3	many	NA
CSARTDHYEQYF	TGCAGTGCAAGGACAGACCACTACGAGCAGTACTTC	TRBV20-1	TRBJ2-7	many	NA
CASSQALGVGTEAFF	TGCGCCAGCAGCCAAGCTCTAGGAGTGGGCACTGAAGCTTTCTTT	TRBV4-1	TRBJ1-1	many	NA
CASSISGGAGNQPQHF	TGTGCCAGTAGTATTAGCGGGGGCGCAGGCAATCAGCCCCAGCATTTT	TRBV19	TRBJ1-5	many	NA
CASSQGGRVLDAEAFF	TGCGCCAGCAGCCAAGGGGGCCGTGTCCTGGACGCTGAAGCTTTCTTT	TRBV4-1	TRBJ1-1	many	NA
CATSRAPGQNGEAFF	TGTGCCACCAGCAGAGCCCCAGGGCAGAATGGTGAAGCTTTCTTT	TRBV15	TRBJ1-1	many	NA
CASSLVGRGRHQITQYF	TGTGCCAGCAGCTTAGTGGGCCGGGGGCGTCATCAGATTACGCAGTATTTT	TRBV7-3	TRBJ2-3	many	NA
CSALGRDSYNEQFF	TGCAGTGCTCTCGGGAGAGACTCCTACAATGAGCAGTTCTTC	TRBV20-1	TRBJ2-1	many	NA
CASSYGLNYGYTF	TGTGCCAGCAGTTATGGACTGAACTATGGCTACACCTTC	TRBV6-5	TRBJ1-2	many	NA
CASSPGTGDMEPQHF	TGTGCCAGCAGCCCCGGGACAGGGGATATGGAGCCCCAGCATTTT	TRBV7-9	TRBJ1-5	NA	TRBD1
CAWAHKGNQPQHF	TGTGCCTGGGCTCATAAGGGTAATCAGCCCCAGCATTTT	TRBV30	TRBJ1-5	many	NA
CASSPPPPSPLNF	TGTGCCAGCAGTCCACCTCCTCCTTCACCCCTCAACTTT	TRBV2	TRBJ1-6	few	NA
CASSMFRELFF	TGTGCCAGCAGTATGTTCAGGGAGCTGTTTTTT	TRBV28	TRBJ2-2	many	NA